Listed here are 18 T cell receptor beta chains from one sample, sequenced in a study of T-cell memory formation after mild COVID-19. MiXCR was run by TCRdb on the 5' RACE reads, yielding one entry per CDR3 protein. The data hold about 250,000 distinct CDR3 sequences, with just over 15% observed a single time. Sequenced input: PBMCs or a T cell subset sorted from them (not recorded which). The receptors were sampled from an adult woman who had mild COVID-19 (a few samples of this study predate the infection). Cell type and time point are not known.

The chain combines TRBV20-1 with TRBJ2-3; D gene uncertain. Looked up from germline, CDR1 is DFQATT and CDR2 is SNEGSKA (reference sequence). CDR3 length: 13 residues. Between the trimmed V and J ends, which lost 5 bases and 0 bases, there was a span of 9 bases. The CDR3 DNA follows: TGCAGTGCTCCATACCCCAGCACAGATACGCAGTATTTT. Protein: CSAPYPSTDTQYF.

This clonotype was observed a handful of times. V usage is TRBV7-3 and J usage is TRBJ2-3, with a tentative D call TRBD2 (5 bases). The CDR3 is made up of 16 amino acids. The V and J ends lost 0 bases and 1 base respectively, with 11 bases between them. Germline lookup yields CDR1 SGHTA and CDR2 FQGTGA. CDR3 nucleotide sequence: TGTGCCAGCAGCTTAACGGGCAGAGCGGGCACAGATACGCAGTATTTT. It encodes CASSLTGRAGTDTQYF.

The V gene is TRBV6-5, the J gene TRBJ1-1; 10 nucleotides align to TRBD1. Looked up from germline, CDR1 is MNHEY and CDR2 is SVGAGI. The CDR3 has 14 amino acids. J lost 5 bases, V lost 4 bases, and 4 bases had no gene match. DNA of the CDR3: TGTGCCAGCAGTTCCGGGACAGGGGAAACTGAAGCTTTCTTT. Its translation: CASSSGTGETEAFF.

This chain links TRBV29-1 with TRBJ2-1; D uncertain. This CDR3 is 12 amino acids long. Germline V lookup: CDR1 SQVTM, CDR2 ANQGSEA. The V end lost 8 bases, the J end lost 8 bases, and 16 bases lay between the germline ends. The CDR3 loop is CSPRRFTDEQFF. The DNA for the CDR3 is TGCAGCCCCCGGCGCTTTACAGATGAGCAGTTCTTC.

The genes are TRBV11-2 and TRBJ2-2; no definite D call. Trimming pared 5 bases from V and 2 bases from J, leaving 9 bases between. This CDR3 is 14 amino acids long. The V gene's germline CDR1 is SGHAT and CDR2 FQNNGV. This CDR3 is CASSTGFNTGELFF. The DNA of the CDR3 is TGTGCCAGCAGCACGGGTTTTAACACCGGGGAGCTGTTTTTT.

The chain's CDR3 is CASRSGTKNSPLHF. As DNA, the CDR3 is TGTGCCAGCAGATCCGGGACCAAGAATTCACCCCTCCACTTT. This chain joins TRBV12-3 or TRBV12-4 and TRBJ1-6, with D perhaps TRBD1 (5 bases). V shed 6 bases and J shed 7 bases, with 13 bases lying between them. CDR3 length: 14 amino acids.

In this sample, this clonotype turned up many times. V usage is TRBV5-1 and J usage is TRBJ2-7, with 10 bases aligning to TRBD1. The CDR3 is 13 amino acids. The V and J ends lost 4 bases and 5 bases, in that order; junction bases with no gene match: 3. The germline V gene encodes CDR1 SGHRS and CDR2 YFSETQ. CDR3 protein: CASSQGQGDEQYF. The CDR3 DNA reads TGCGCCAGCAGCCAAGGACAGGGGGACGAGCAGTACTTC.

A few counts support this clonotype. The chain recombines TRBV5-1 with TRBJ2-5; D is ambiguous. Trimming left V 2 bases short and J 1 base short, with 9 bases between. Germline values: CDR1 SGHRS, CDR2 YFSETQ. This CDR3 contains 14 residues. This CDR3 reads CASSFRGVQETQYF. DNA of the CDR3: TGCGCCAGCAGCTTTCGAGGAGTCCAAGAGACCCAGTACTTC.

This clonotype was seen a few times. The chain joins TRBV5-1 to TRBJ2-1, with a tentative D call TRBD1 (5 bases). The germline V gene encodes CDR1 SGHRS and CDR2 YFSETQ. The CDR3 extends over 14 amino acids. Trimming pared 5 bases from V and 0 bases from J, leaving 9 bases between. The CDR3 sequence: CASSKGPSYNEQFF. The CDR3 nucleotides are TGCGCCAGCAGTAAGGGGCCCTCCTACAATGAGCAGTTCTTC.

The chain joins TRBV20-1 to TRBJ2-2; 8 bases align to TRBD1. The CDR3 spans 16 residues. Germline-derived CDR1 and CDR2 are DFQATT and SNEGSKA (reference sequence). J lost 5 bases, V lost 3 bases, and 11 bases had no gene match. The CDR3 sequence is CSARWQGARWTGELFF. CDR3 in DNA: TGCAGTGCTAGGTGGCAGGGGGCGCGATGGACCGGGGAGCTGTTTTTT.

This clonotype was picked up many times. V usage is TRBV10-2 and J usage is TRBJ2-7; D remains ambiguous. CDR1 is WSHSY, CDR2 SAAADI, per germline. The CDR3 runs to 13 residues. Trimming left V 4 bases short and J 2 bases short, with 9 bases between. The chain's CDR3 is CASSGPPTYEQYF. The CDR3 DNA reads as TGCGCCAGCAGTGGACCGCCAACCTACGAGCAGTACTTC.

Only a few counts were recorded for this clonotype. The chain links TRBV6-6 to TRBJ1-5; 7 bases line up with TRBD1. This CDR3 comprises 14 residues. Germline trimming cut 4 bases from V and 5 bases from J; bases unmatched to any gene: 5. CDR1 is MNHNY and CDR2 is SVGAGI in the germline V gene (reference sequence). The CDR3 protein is CASSSTGTYQPQHF. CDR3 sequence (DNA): TGTGCCAGCAGTTCGACAGGGACGTATCAGCCCCAGCATTTT.

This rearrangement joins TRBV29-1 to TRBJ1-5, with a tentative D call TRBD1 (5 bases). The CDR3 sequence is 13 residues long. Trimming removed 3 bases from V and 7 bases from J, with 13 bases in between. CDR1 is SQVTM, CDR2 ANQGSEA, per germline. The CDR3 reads CSVEEGRGQPQHF. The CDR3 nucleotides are TGCAGCGTTGAGGAGGGGCGCGGGCAGCCCCAGCATTTT.

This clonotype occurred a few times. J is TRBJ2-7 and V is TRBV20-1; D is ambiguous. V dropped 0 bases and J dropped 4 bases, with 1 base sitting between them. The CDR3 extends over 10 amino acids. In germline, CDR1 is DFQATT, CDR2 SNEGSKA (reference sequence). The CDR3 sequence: CSARDYEQYF. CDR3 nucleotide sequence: TGCAGTGCTAGAGATTACGAGCAGTACTTC.

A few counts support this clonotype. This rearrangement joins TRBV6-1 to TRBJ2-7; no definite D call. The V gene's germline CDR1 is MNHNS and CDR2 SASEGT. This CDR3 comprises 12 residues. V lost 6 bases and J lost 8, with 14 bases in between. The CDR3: CASSLGPEKQYF. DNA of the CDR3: TGTGCCAGCAGCCTCGGACCCGAGAAGCAGTACTTC.

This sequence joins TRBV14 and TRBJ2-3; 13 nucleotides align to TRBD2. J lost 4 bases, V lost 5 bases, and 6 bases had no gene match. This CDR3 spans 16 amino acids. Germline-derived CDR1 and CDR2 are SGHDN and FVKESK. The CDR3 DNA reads TGTGCCAGCAGCTTCGGACTAGCGGGAGTGTCAGATACGCAGTATTTT. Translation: CASSFGLAGVSDTQYF.

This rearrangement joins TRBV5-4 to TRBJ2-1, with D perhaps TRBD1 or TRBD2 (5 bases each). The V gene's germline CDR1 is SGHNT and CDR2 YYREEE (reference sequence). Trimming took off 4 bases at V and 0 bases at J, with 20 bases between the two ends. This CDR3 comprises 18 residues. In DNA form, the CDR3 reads TGTGCCAGCAGCCCGGGACCCCGCCGGATCAGCTCCTACAATGAGCAGTTCTTC. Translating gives CASSPGPRRISSYNEQFF.

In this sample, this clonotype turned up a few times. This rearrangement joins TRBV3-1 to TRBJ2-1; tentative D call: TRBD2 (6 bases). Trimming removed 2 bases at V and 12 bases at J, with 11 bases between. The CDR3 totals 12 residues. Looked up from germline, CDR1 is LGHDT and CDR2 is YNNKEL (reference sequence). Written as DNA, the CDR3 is TGTGCCAGCAGCCAATCGCCGGGACTGCAGTTCTTC. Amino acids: CASSQSPGLQFF.